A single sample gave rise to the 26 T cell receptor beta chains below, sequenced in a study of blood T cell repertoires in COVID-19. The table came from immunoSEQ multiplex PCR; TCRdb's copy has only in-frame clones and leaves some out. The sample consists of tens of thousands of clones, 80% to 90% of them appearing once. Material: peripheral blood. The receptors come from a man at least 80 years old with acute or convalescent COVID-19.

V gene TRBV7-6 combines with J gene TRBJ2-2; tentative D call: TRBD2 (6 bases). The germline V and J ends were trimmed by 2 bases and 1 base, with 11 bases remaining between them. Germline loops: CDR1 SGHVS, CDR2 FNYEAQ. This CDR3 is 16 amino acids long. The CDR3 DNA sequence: TGTGCCAGCAGCTTACGACCGGGGGAGAACACCGGGGAGCTGTTTTTT. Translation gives CASSLRPGENTGELFF.

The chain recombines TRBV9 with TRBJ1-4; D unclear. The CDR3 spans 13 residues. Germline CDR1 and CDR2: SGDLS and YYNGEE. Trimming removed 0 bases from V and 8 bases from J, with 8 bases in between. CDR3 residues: CASSVGGGEKLFF. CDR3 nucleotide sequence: TGTGCCAGCAGCGTAGGGGGAGGCGAAAAACTGTTTTTT.

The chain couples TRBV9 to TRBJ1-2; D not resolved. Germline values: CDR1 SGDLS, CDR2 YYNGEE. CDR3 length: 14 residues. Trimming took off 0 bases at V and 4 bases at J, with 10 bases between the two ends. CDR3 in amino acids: CASSVDWRAYGYTF. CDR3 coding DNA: TGTGCCAGCAGCGTAGACTGGAGGGCCTATGGCTACACCTTC.

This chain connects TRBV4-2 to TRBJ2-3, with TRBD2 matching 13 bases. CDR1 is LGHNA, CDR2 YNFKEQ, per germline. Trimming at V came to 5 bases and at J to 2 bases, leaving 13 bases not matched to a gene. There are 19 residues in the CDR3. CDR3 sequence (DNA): TGTGCCAGCAGCGAACCTAGACTAGCGGGGGGACCTTTCACAGATACGCAGTATTTT. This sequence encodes CASSEPRLAGGPFTDTQYF.

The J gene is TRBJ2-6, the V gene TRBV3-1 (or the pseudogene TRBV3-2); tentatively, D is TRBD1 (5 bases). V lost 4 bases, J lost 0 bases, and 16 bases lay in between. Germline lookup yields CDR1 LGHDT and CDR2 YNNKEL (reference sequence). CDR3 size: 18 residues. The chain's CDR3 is CASSRLGQGNSGANVLTF. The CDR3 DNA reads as TGTGCCAGCAGCCGTCTGGGGCAGGGAAACTCTGGGGCCAACGTCCTGACTTTC.

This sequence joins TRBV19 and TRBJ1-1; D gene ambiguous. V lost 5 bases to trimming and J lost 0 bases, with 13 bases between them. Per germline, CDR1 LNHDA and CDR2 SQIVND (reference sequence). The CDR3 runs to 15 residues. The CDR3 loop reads CASSAPYTVNTEAFF. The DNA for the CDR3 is TGTGCCAGTAGTGCCCCCTACACAGTGAACACTGAAGCTTTCTTT.

CDR3 sequence: CASSEAGRNTEAFF. DNA for the CDR3: TGTGCCAGCAGTGAGGCAGGCCGGAACACTGAAGCTTTCTTT. The chain has TRBV25-1 and TRBJ1-1; the D is unclear. Trimming left V 3 bases short and J 1 base short, with 9 bases between. Germline V gene data show CDR1 as MGHDK and CDR2 as SYGVNS. The CDR3 has 14 residues.

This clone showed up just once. In DNA form, the CDR3 reads TGTGCCAGCAGTGAATCTGGCAGGAACTATGGCTACACCTTC. Translating it yields CASSESGRNYGYTF. V is TRBV6-1 and J is TRBJ1-2; D remains unclear. Per the germline V gene, CDR1 is MNHNS and CDR2 is SASEGT. CDR3 size: 14 residues. Trimming shortened V by 2 bases and J by 2 bases, and 9 bases separated the two germline ends.

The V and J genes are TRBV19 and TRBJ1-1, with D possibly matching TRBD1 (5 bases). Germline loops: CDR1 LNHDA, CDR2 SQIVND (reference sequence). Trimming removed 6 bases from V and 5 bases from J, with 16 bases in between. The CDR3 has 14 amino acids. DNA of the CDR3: TGTGCCAGTAGGCCGGGACGGGAGAGGACTGAAGCTTTCTTT. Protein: CASRPGRERTEAFF.

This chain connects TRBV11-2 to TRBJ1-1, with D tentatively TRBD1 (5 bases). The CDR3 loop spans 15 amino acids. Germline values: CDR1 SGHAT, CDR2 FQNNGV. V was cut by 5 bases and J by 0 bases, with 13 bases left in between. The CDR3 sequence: CASSAQDIMNTEAFF. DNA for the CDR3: TGTGCCAGCAGCGCCCAGGACATAATGAACACTGAAGCTTTCTTT.

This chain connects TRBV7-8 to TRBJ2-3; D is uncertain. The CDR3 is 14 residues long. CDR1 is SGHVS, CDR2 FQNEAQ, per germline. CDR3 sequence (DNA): TGTGCAGTCCTTTATTCGACTAGCACAGATACGCAGTATTTT. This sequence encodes CAVLYSTSTDTQYF.

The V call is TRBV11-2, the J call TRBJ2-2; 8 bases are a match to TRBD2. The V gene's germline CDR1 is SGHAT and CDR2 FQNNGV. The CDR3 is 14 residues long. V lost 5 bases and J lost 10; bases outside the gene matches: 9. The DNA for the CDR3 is TGTGCCAGCAGCCTTCATTATAGCGGGGCGGAGCTGTTTTTT. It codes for CASSLHYSGAELFF.

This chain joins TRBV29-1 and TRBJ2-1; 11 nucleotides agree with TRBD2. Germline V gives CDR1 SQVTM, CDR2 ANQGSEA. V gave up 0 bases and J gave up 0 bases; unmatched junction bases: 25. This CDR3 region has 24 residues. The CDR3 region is CSVEDVTRVSGLAGGLSSYNEQFF. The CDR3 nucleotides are TGCAGCGTTGAAGATGTAACCAGGGTCTCGGGGCTAGCGGGGGGCCTGAGCTCCTACAATGAGCAGTTCTTC.

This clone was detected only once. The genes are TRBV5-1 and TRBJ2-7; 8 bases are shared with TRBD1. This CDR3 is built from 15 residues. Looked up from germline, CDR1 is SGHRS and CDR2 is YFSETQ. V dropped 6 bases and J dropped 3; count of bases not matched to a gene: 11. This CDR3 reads CASTVPVTGVYEQYF. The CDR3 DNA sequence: TGCGCCAGCACCGTTCCGGTGACAGGGGTCTACGAGCAGTACTTC.

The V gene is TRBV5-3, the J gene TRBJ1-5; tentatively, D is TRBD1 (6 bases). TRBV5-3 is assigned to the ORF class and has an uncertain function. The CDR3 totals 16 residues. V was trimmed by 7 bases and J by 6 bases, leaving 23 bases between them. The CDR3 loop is CARGHGGHHPIQPQHF. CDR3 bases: TGTGCCAGAGGACACGGGGGGCACCACCCGATTCAGCCCCAGCATTTT.

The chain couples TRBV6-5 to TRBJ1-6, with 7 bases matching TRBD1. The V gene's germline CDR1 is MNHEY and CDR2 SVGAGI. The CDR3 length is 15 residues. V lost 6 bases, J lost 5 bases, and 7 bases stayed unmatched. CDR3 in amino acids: CASRKNDRDNSPLHF. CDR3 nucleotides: TGTGCCAGCAGAAAAAATGACAGGGATAATTCACCCCTCCACTTT.

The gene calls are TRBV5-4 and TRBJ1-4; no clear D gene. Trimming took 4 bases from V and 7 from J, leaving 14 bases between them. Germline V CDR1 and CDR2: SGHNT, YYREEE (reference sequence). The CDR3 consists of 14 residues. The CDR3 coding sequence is TGTGCCAGCAGCCTGGGTACGGGAGGTGAAAAACTGTTTTTT. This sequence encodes CASSLGTGGEKLFF.

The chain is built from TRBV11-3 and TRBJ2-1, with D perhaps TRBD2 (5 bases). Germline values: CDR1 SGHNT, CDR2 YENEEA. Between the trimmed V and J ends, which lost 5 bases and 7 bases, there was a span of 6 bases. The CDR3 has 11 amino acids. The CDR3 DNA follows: TGTGCCAGCAGCCGAGGGAATGAGCAGTTCTTC. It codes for CASSRGNEQFF.

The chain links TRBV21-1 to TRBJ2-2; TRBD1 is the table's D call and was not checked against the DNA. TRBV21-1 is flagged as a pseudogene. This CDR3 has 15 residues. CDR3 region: CASTNRGFRTGELFF. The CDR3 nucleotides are TGTGCCAGCACTAATAGGGGTTTTCGGACCGGGGAGCTGTTTTTT.

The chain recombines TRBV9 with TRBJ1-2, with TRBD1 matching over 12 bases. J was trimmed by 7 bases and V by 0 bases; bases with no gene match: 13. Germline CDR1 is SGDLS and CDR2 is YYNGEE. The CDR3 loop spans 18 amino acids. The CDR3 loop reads CASSVGGGTGGVGSGYTF. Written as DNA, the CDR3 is TGTGCCAGCAGCGTAGGAGGGGGGACAGGGGGCGTTGGTTCTGGCTACACCTTC. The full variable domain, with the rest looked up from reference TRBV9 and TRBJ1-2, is DSGVTQTPKHLITATGQRVTLRCSPRSGDLSVYWYQQSLDQGLQFLIQYYNGEERAKGNILERFSAQQFPDLHSELNLSSLELGDSALYFCASSVGGGTGGVGSGYTFGSGTRLTVV.

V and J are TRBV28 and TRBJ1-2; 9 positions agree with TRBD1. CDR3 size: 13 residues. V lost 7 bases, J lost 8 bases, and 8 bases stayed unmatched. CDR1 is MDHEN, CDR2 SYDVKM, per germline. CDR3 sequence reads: CASKTGGSDGYTF. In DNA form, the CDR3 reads TGTGCCAGCAAGACAGGGGGATCAGACGGCTACACCTTC.

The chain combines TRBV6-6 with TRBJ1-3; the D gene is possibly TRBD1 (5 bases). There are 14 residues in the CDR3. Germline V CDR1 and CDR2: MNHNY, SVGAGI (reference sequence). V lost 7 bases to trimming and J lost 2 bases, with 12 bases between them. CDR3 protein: CASIPPGAGNTIYF. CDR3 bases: TGTGCCAGCATCCCGCCGGGGGCTGGAAACACCATATATTTT.

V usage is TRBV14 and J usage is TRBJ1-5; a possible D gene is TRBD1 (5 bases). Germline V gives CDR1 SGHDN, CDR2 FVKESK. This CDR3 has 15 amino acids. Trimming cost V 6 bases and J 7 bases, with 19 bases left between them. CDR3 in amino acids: CASSPGGTGSQPQHF. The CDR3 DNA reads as TGTGCCAGCAGTCCGGGCGGGACGGGCTCCCAGCCCCAGCATTTT.

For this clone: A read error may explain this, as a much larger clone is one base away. The CDR3: CASSSGGNTIYF. In DNA form, the CDR3 reads TGTGCCAGCAGTTCAGGGGGAAACACCATATATTTT. The genes are TRBV28 and TRBJ1-3; D might be TRBD1 (5 bases). The CDR3 contains 12 residues. The germline gives CDR1 MDHEN, CDR2 SYDVKM. V was shortened by 4 bases and J by 4 bases, with 5 bases between the two germline ends.

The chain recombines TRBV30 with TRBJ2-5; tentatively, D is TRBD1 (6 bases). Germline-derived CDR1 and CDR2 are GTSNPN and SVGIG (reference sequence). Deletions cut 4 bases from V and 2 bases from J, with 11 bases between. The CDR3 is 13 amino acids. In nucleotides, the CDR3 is TGTGCCTGGAAGTTTGGACAGCAAGAGACCCAGTACTTC. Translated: CAWKFGQQETQYF. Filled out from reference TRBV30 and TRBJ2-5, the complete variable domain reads SQTIHQWPATLVQPVGSPLSLECTVEGTSNPNLYWYRQAAGRGLQLLFYSVGIGQISSEVPQNLSASRPQDRQFILSSKKLLLSDSGFYLCAWKFGQQETQYFGPGTRLLVL.

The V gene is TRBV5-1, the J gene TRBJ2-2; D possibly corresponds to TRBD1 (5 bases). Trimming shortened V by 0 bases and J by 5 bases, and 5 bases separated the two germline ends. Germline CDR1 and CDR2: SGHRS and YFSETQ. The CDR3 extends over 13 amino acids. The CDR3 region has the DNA TGCGCCAGCAGCTTGGAGGGGACCGGGGAGCTGTTTTTT. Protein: CASSLEGTGELFF.